The clone carrying this T cell receptor beta chain has at least ten counts. Its matching antigen is unknown. The data stem from a study of T cell repertoires in cytomegalovirus infection. Study summary: It was the public TCR beta signatures that indicated both CMV infection and matching HLA type. Study results and limitations: Using cumulative public TCR beta family frequency, the authors identified those who carried CMV together with the relevant HLA. HLA-C-restricted, CMV-specific TCR beta clonotypes were dominant ex vivo.

TCRdb recomputed calls from the reads with MiXCR, one row per CDR3 protein. The data show under 200,000 distinct CDR3 sequences, 28% seen once. Germline V gene lookup returns CDR1 SGHVS and CDR2 FNYEAQ. The CDR3 runs to 15 residues. The V and J ends lost 6 bases and 7 bases, in that order; junction bases with no gene match: 10. Input material: PBMCs. The J gene is TRBJ2-1, the V gene TRBV7-6; 9 bases fit TRBD1. This TCR was recovered from a human donor in good health (CMV status not recorded). Some clones in this sample may be carry-over from other donors' samples. Written as DNA, the CDR3 is TGTGCCAGCAGTTCAACAGGGGGCCGGGGGAATGAGCAGTTCTTC. Protein sequence: CASSSTGGRGNEQFF. The full variable domain, rest sourced from reference TRBV7-6 and TRBJ2-1, is GAGVSQSPRYKVTKRGQDVALRCDPISGHVSLYWYRQALGQGPEFLTYFNYEAQQDKSGLPNDRFSAERPEGSISTLTIQRTEQRDSAMYRCASSSTGGRGNEQFFGPGTRLTVL.